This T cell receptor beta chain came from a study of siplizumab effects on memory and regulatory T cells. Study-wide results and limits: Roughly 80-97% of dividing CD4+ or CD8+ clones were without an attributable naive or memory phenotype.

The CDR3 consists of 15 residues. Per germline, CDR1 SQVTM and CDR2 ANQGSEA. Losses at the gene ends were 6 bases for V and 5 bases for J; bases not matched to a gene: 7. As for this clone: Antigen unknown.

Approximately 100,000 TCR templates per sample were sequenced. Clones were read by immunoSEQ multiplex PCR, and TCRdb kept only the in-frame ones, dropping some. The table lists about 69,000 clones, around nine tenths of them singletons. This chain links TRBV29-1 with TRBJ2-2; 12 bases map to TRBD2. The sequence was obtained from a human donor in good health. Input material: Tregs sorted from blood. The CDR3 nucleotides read TGCAGCGTAAGACTAGCGGGAGTGCGAACCGGGGAGCTGTTTTTT. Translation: CSVRLAGVRTGELFF.